One and the same sample provided the 14 T cell receptor beta chains below, sequenced in a study of blood T cell repertoires in COVID-19. The table came from immunoSEQ multiplex PCR; TCRdb's copy has only in-frame clones and leaves some out. The table includes fewer than 120,000 clones, around 74% detected once. Sequenced: peripheral blood. The receptor set was obtained from a woman in her sixties with acute or convalescent COVID-19.

This chain joins TRBV28 and TRBJ1-2; no firm D call. The CDR3 runs 16 residues. V was clipped by 6 bases and J by 4 bases, with 21 bases between them. CDR1 is MDHEN, CDR2 SYDVKM, per germline. The CDR3 region has the DNA TGTGCCAGCAGCAATCGCGGGTATCGACCGAGCTATGGCTACACCTTC. Protein sequence: CASSNRGYRPSYGYTF.

This chain's CDR3 is CAWRGSSNQPQHF. CDR3 nucleotide sequence: TGTGCCTGGAGGGGGAGTAGCAATCAGCCCCAGCATTTT. V gene TRBV30 combines with J gene TRBJ1-5; no reliable D call. The germline V gene encodes CDR1 GTSNPN and CDR2 SVGIG (reference sequence). The CDR3 totals 13 residues. V lost 3 bases and J lost 0, with 6 bases in between.

This chain uses TRBV6-2 or TRBV6-3 with TRBJ1-1; TRBD1 matches at 9 bases. Germline-derived CDR1 and CDR2 are MNHEY and SVGEGT. The CDR3 runs to 15 residues. With V trimmed by 2 bases and J by 5 bases, 6 bases remained unmatched. CDR3 coding DNA: TGTGCCAGCAGTTACGCGGGACAGGGAGCGACTGAAGCTTTCTTT. The encoded protein is CASSYAGQGATEAFF.

In its sample, this clone was seen a few times. J is TRBJ1-4 and V is TRBV25-1; D unresolved. Trimming took off 3 bases at V and 2 bases at J, with 10 bases between the two ends. Germline V gene lookup returns CDR1 MGHDK and CDR2 SYGVNS. This CDR3 region has 15 residues. As DNA, the CDR3 is TGTGCCAGCAGTGATTCTAGGCGGACTAATGAAAAACTGTTTTTT. It specifies CASSDSRRTNEKLFF.

This chain joins TRBV29-1 and TRBJ1-2; D is perhaps TRBD1 (6 bases). Germline loops: CDR1 SQVTM, CDR2 ANQGSEA. The CDR3 spans 17 residues. The V end was cut by 4 bases, the J end by 2 bases, with 23 bases between. Here the CDR3 reads CSVAVGTRQPTNYGYTF. The CDR3 DNA reads as TGCAGCGTTGCGGTAGGGACACGCCAACCGACAAACTATGGCTACACCTTC.

This rearrangement joins TRBV24-1 to TRBJ1-5, with a weak D call TRBD1 (5 bases). The CDR3 length is 15 residues. V was clipped by 6 bases and J by 2 bases, with 13 bases between them. Germline lookup yields CDR1 KGHDR and CDR2 SFDVKD. CDR3 DNA sequence: TGTGCCACCAGTCGCGGGACTCCCGGCAATCAGCCCCAGCATTTT. It codes for CATSRGTPGNQPQHF.

This clone appeared a few times. The chain recombines TRBV7-2 with TRBJ1-3; 8 bases match TRBD1. CDR1 is SGHTA and CDR2 is FQGNSA in the germline V gene. V lost 4 bases to trimming and J lost 2 bases; unmatched junction nucleotides: 4. This CDR3 is built from 15 residues. The CDR3 protein is CASSSHRGTGNTIYF. The DNA for the CDR3 is TGTGCCAGCAGCTCTCACAGGGGGACTGGAAACACCATATATTTT.

V and J are TRBV4-3 and TRBJ1-2, with D perhaps TRBD1 (6 bases). CDR1 and CDR2 from the germline V gene are LGHNA and YSLEER. The CDR3 contains 16 residues. V lost 0 bases and J lost 5, with 16 bases in between. The DNA of the CDR3 is TGCGCCAGCAGCCAAGATGGAATACAGGGAGATTATGGCTACACCTTC. Amino acids: CASSQDGIQGDYGYTF.

The V and J genes are TRBV29-1 and TRBJ2-4; no reliable D call. Germline V gene lookup returns CDR1 SQVTM and CDR2 ANQGSEA. The V and J ends lost 4 bases and 7 bases respectively, with 8 bases between them. The CDR3 spans 11 residues. The CDR3 DNA is TGCAGCGTTGGGTCTCGGAACATTCAGTACTTC. This gives the protein CSVGSRNIQYF.

The gene calls are TRBV5-8 and TRBJ1-4, with 10 bases fitting TRBD1. From germline, CDR1 is SGHTS and CDR2 YDEGEE. This CDR3 region has 16 residues. The junction had 9 bases not matched to a gene; V was cut back by 3 bases and J by 7 bases. The CDR3 loop reads CASSSGTGAGSEKLFF. Here the CDR3 DNA reads TGTGCCAGCAGCTCGGGGACAGGGGCTGGTAGTGAAAAACTGTTTTTT.

V gene TRBV5-1 combines with J gene TRBJ2-5, with a possible D match to TRBD1 (5 bases). Germline loops: CDR1 SGHRS, CDR2 YFSETQ. V was trimmed by 0 bases and J by 5 bases, leaving 17 bases between them. CDR3 length equals 16 residues. In DNA form, the CDR3 reads TGCGCCAGCAGCTTGGCGGCCAGGGTGGCTCCGGAGACCCAGTACTTC. Its translation: CASSLAARVAPETQYF.

V is TRBV29-1 and J is TRBJ2-2, with D tentatively TRBD1 (5 bases). The CDR3 sequence is 12 residues long. Germline lookup yields CDR1 SQVTM and CDR2 ANQGSEA. V was pared by 4 bases and J by 6 bases, with 9 bases between. The CDR3 DNA follows: TGCAGCGTTGGCAGGGCCCCCGGGGAGCTGTTTTTT. Amino acids: CSVGRAPGELFF.

This chain connects TRBV5-5 to TRBJ2-1; tentative D call: TRBD2 (6 bases). The CDR3 has 15 residues. Germline-derived CDR1 and CDR2 are SGHKS and YYEKEE (reference sequence). Trimming shortened V by 2 bases and J by 2 bases, and 11 bases separated the two germline ends. The CDR3 region has the DNA TGTGCCAGCAGCTTAGACGGGACTCCCTACAATGAGCAGTTCTTC. Its protein is CASSLDGTPYNEQFF.

The chain is built from TRBV4-1 and TRBJ2-2; D remains unclear. Germline CDR1 MGHRA, CDR2 YSYEKL. There are 15 residues in the CDR3. Trimming removed 1 base from V and 0 bases from J, with 6 bases in between. CDR3 sequence reads: CASSQGPPNTGELFF. In DNA form, the CDR3 reads TGCGCCAGCAGCCAAGGGCCGCCGAACACCGGGGAGCTGTTTTTT.